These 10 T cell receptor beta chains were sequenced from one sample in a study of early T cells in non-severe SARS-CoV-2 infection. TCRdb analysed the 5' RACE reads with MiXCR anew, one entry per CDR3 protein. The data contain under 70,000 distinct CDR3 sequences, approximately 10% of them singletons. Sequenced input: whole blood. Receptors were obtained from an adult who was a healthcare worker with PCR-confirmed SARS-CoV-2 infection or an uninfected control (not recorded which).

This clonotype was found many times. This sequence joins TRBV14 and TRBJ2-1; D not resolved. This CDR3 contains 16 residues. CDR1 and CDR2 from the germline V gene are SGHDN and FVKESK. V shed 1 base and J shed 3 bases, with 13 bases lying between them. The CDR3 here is CASSQGLSLVYNEQFF. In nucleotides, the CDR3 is TGTGCCAGCAGCCAAGGGTTGTCGCTGGTCTACAATGAGCAGTTCTTC.

The CDR3 region is CASSGGNTDTQYF. CDR3 sequence (DNA): TGTGCCAGCAGCGGGGGCAACACAGATACGCAGTATTTT. The rearrangement joins TRBV9 to TRBJ2-3; D may be TRBD1 (5 bases). Germline V gene sequence: CDR1 SGDLS, CDR2 YYNGEE. The V gene lost 3 bases and the J gene lost 2 bases, with 7 bases spanning the gap. This CDR3 spans 13 amino acids.

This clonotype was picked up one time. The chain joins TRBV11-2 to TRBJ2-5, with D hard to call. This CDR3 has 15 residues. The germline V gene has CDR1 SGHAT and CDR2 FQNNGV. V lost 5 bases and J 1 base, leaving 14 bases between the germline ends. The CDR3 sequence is CASSPRFWGQETQYF. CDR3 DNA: TGTGCCAGCAGCCCGCGTTTTTGGGGCCAAGAGACCCAGTACTTC.

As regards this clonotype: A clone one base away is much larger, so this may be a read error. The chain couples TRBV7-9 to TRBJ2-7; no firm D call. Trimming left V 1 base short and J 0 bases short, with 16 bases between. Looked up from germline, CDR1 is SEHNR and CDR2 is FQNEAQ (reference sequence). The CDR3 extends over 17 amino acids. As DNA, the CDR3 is TGTGCCAGCAGCTTAGAGCACGGTGGTCCCGGCTCCTACGAGCAGTACTTC. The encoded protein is CASSLEHGGPGSYEQYF. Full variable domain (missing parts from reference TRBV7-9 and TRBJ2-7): DTGVSQNPRHKITKRGQNVTFRCDPISEHNRLYWYRQTLGQGPEFLTYFQNEAQLEKSRLLSDRFSAERPKGSFSTLEIQRTEQGDSAMYLCASSLEHGGPGSYEQYFGPGTRLTVT.

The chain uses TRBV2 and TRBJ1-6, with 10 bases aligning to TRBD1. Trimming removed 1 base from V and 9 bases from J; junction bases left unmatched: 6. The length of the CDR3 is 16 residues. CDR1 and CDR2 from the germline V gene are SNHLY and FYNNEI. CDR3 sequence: CASSEVLGQGSSPLHF. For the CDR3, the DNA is TGTGCCAGCAGTGAAGTCCTGGGACAGGGGTCTTCACCCCTCCACTTT.

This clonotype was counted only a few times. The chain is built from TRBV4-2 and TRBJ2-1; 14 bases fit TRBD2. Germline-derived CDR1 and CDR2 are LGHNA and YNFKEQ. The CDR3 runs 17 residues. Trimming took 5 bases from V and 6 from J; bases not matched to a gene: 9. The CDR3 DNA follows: TGTGCCAGCAGCTCGCAAACCGGGACTAGCGGGAGCAATGAGCAGTTCTTC. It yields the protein CASSSQTGTSGSNEQFF.

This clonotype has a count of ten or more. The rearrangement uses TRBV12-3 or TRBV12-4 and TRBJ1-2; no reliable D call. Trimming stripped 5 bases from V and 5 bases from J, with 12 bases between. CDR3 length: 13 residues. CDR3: CASSPPPRYGYTF. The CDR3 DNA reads TGTGCCAGCAGTCCCCCCCCACGATATGGCTACACCTTC.

The CDR3 DNA follows: TGTGCTAGTGGCCAGACCTCCTACGAGCAGTACTTC. It is translated as CASGQTSYEQYF. The chain joins TRBV12-5 to TRBJ2-7; D is uncertain. V lost 6 bases and J lost 0, with 6 bases in between. Germline V gene lookup returns CDR1 LGHNT and CDR2 FRNRAP. The CDR3 has 12 amino acids.

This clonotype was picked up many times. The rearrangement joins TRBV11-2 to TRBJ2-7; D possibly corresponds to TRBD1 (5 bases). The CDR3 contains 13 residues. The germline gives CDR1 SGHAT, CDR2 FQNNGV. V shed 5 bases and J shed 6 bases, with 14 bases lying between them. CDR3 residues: CASSPQTVSEQYF. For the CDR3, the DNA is TGTGCCAGCAGCCCCCAGACAGTCTCCGAGCAGTACTTC.

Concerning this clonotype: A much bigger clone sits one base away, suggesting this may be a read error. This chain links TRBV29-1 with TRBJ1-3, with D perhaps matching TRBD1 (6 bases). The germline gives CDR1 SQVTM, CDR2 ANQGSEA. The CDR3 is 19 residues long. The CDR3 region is CSVTRKAGQKKHSGNTVYF. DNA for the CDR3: TGCAGCGTCACCAGGAAGGCCGGACAGAAGAAACACTCTGGAAACACCGTATATTTT. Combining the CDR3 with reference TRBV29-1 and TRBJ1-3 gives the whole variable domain SAVISQKPSRDICQRGTSLTIQCQVDSQVTMMFWYRQQPGQSLTLIATANQGSEATYESGFVIDKFPISRPNLTFSTLTVSNMSPEDSSIYLCSVTRKAGQKKHSGNTVYFGEGSWLTVV.